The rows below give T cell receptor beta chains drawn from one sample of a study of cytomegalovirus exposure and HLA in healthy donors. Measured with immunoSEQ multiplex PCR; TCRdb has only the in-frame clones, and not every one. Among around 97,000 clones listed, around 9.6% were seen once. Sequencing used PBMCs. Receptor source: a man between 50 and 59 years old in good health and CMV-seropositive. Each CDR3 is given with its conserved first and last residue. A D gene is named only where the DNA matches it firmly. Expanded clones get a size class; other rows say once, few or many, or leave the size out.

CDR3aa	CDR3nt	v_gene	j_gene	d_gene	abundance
CASSPRSNQPQHF	TGTGCCAGCAGCCCTAGGAGCAATCAGCCCCAGCATTTT	TRBV28	TRBJ1-5	NA	few
CASSESGGSSYEQYF	TGTGCCAGCAGCGAATCTGGAGGGAGCTCCTACGAGCAGTACTTC	TRBV4-2	TRBJ2-7	NA	few
CASSHPRSGSSYNEQFF	TGCGCCAGCAGCCACCCCCGGAGCGGGAGCTCCTACAATGAGCAGTTCTTC	TRBV4-1	TRBJ2-1	TRBD2	NA
CASSLNSQGNTEAFF	TGCGCCAGCAGCCTAAATTCACAGGGGAACACTGAAGCTTTCTTT	TRBV5-1	TRBJ1-1	NA	NA
CASSHKSRDIYGYTF	TGTGCCAGCAGTCATAAAAGCCGGGACATCTATGGCTACACCTTC	TRBV27	TRBJ1-2	NA	NA
CAWSDRAYRFF	TGTGCCTGGAGCGACAGGGCTTATCGGTTCTTC	TRBV30	TRBJ2-1	TRBD1	few
CASSENDIRTYEQYF	TGTGCCAGCAGTGAGAATGACATTCGCACCTACGAGCAGTACTTC	TRBV6-6	TRBJ2-7	NA	NA
CASSFRRSGETQYF	TGTGCCAGCAGCTTCCGACGGTCGGGGGAGACCCAGTACTTC	TRBV7-9	TRBJ2-5	NA	NA
CASSESGNGRNQPQHF	TGTGCCAGCAGTGAATCGGGGAACGGGAGGAATCAGCCCCAGCATTTT	TRBV25-1	TRBJ1-5	NA	NA
CASSFLLTEAFF	TGTGCCAGCAGCTTCCTACTCACTGAAGCTTTCTTT	TRBV7-9	TRBJ1-1	NA	NA
CASSPGQAPNYGYTF	TGTGCCAGCAGTCCGGGACAGGCCCCTAACTATGGCTACACCTTC	TRBV28	TRBJ1-2	TRBD1	NA
CASSILTGGPYNEQFF	TGCGCCAGCAGCATTCTAACAGGGGGCCCCTACAATGAGCAGTTCTTC	TRBV5-1	TRBJ2-1	TRBD1	few
CASMDGGSSYEQYF	TGCGCCAGCATGGATGGCGGCAGCTCCTACGAGCAGTACTTC	TRBV5-1	TRBJ2-7	NA	few
CASSPPGTGARAYTF	TGTGCCAGCAGCCCCCCCGGGACAGGGGCGAGGGCCTACACCTTC	TRBV6-6	TRBJ1-2	TRBD1	NA
CSVAGGIYGYTF	TGCAGCGTTGCGGGGGGAATCTATGGCTACACCTTC	TRBV29-1	TRBJ1-2	NA	NA
CSAYKETQYF	TGCAGTGCTTATAAAGAGACCCAGTACTTC	TRBV20-1	TRBJ2-5	NA	NA
CASSAGGSYEQYF	TGTGCCAGTTCAGCGGGAGGGTCCTACGAGCAGTACTTC	TRBV19	TRBJ2-7	TRBD2	few
CASSSGLGAQEQYF	TGTGCCAGCAGCTCCGGACTGGGCGCGCAGGAGCAGTACTTC	TRBV7-3	TRBJ2-7	NA	few
CASTTNIGTVNEKLFF	TGTGCCAGCACTACAAATATCGGGACAGTTAATGAAAAACTGTTTTTT	TRBV6-6	TRBJ1-4	TRBD1	NA
CSATTVTEAFF	TGCAGTGCCACGACAGTAACTGAAGCTTTCTTT	TRBV20-1	TRBJ1-1	NA	few